A selection of T cell receptor beta chains follows, all from one sample in a study of T cell repertoires in cytomegalovirus infection. TCRdb called the reads again in MiXCR, with one record for every CDR3 protein. The sample has hundreds of thousands of distinct CDR3 sequences; around 24% are singletons. Sequences were obtained from CD8+ T cells from PBMCs. The receptor source for this set is a human donor in good health (CMV status not recorded). Some clones in this sample may be carry-over from other donors' samples. CDR3s include the opening cysteine and the closing phenylalanine or tryptophan. A D gene is named only where the DNA matches it firmly. The size field is filled for only some rows; it gives once, few, many or a size class.

CDR3 protein: CASSKDAASGNTIYF
CDR3 DNA: TGTGCCAGCAGTAAGGACGCCGCGTCTGGAAACACCATATATTTT
D gene: NA
V gene: TRBV27
J gene: TRBJ1-3
clone size: NA

CDR3 protein: CASSQGLGGGYTF
CDR3 DNA: TGTGCCAGCAGTCAGGGGTTGGGAGGAGGCTACACCTTC
D gene: NA
V gene: TRBV6-6
J gene: TRBJ1-2
clone size: NA

CDR3 protein: CASSLAGVSYEQYF
CDR3 DNA: TGTGCCAGCAGCTTAGCTGGGGTATCCTACGAGCAGTACTTC
D gene: NA
V gene: TRBV7-6
J gene: TRBJ2-7
clone size: many

CDR3 protein: CASSYSNGLRSQHF
CDR3 DNA: TGTGCCAGCAGTTACTCTAATGGTCTGAGAAGCCAGCATTTT
D gene: NA
V gene: TRBV6-2/TRBV6-3
J gene: TRBJ1-5
clone size: NA

CDR3 protein: CASSPGRYTEAFF
CDR3 DNA: TGTGCCAGCAGCCCCGGACGTTACACTGAAGCTTTCTTT
D gene: NA
V gene: TRBV7-2
J gene: TRBJ1-1
clone size: many

CDR3 protein: CASSYRAEAILHTEAFF
CDR3 DNA: TGTGCCAGCAGTTACAGGGCGGAGGCAATTCTCCACACTGAAGCTTTCTTT
D gene: NA
V gene: TRBV6-5
J gene: TRBJ1-1
clone size: NA

CDR3 protein: CSARDWATVSNQPQHF
CDR3 DNA: TGCAGTGCTAGAGATTGGGCGACAGTTAGCAATCAGCCCCAGCATTTT
D gene: NA
V gene: TRBV20-1
J gene: TRBJ1-5
clone size: NA

CDR3 protein: CSARDSSPRAGELFF
CDR3 DNA: TGCAGTGCTAGAGATTCCAGCCCGAGGGCCGGGGAGCTGTTTTTT
D gene: NA
V gene: TRBV20-1
J gene: TRBJ2-2
clone size: NA

CDR3 protein: CASSSLEAGSSYNEQFF
CDR3 DNA: TGTGCCAGCAGCTCCCTGGAGGCGGGGAGCTCCTACAATGAGCAGTTCTTC
D gene: NA
V gene: TRBV7-6
J gene: TRBJ2-1
clone size: many

CDR3 protein: CSARDSGHTEAFF
CDR3 DNA: TGCAGCGCCAGAGACAGCGGGCACACTGAAGCTTTCTTT
D gene: NA
V gene: TRBV29-1
J gene: TRBJ1-1
clone size: NA

CDR3 protein: CASSLDRGDTEAFF
CDR3 DNA: TGTGCCAGCAGCTTAGATCGGGGGGACACTGAAGCTTTCTTT
D gene: NA
V gene: TRBV7-9
J gene: TRBJ1-1
clone size: NA

CDR3 protein: CASKNPGTGGSYNEQFF
CDR3 DNA: TGTGCCAGCAAGAACCCCGGGACGGGGGGCTCCTACAATGAGCAGTTCTTC
D gene: TRBD2
V gene: TRBV27
J gene: TRBJ2-1
clone size: few

CDR3 protein: CSGRTGDLGGYTF
CDR3 DNA: TGCAGCGGAAGGACAGGGGACTTGGGTGGCTACACCTTC
D gene: TRBD1
V gene: TRBV29-1
J gene: TRBJ1-2
clone size: few

CDR3 protein: CASSQTSGGRETQYF
CDR3 DNA: TGTGCCAGCAGCCAGACTAGCGGGGGGCGAGAGACCCAGTACTTC
D gene: TRBD2
V gene: TRBV7-9
J gene: TRBJ2-5
clone size: many

CDR3 protein: CATGTYYEQYF
CDR3 DNA: TGTGCCACCGGTACCTACTACGAGCAGTACTTC
D gene: NA
V gene: TRBV25-1
J gene: TRBJ2-7
clone size: NA

CDR3 protein: CASSLLGGARLADTQYF
CDR3 DNA: TGTGCCAGCAGTTTGCTTGGGGGGGCAAGATTGGCAGATACGCAGTATTTT
D gene: NA
V gene: TRBV7-2
J gene: TRBJ2-3
clone size: many

CDR3 protein: CSSILVRQGISDNEQFF
CDR3 DNA: TGCAGTTCTATATTGGTGCGACAGGGAATCTCAGACAATGAGCAGTTCTTC
D gene: TRBD1
V gene: TRBV20-1
J gene: TRBJ2-1
clone size: NA

CDR3 protein: CASSLVVPREQFF
CDR3 DNA: TGTGCCAGCAGCTTGGTGGTCCCCAGGGAGCAGTTCTTC
D gene: NA
V gene: TRBV5-5
J gene: TRBJ2-1
clone size: NA

CDR3 protein: CASRPLQGGTEAFF
CDR3 DNA: TGTGCCAGCAGACCTCTACAGGGGGGGACTGAAGCTTTCTTT
D gene: TRBD1
V gene: TRBV28
J gene: TRBJ1-1
clone size: NA